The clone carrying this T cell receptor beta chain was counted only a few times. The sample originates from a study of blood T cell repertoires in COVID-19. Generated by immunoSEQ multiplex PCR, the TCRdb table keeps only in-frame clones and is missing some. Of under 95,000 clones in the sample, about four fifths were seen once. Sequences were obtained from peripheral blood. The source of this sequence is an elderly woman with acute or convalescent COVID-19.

Written as DNA, the CDR3 is TGTGCCACCAGTGATCCCGACCCCCGGGGCACAGATACGCAGTATTTT. Protein sequence: CATSDPDPRGTDTQYF. V usage is TRBV24-1 and J usage is TRBJ2-3; D is undetermined. V lost 3 bases, J lost 1 base, and 13 bases lay in between. The CDR3 length is 16 residues. Germline V gene data show CDR1 as KGHDR and CDR2 as SFDVKD.